The rows below give T cell receptor beta chains drawn from one sample of a study of blood T cell repertoires in COVID-19. Sequencing used immunoSEQ multiplex PCR; TCRdb keeps in-frame clones, though not all of them. The sample shows 300,000 to 350,000 clones, 80% to 90% of them seen only once. The sequencing sample was made of PBMCs or T cells enriched from blood (not recorded which). The receptors shown here come from a man aged 25 to 45 who had recovered from COVID-19. Both conserved end residues are part of each CDR3. The D gene is left open where the match is weak. Expanded clones get a size class; other rows say once, few or many, or leave the size out.

>TRBV6-5|-|TRBJ2-5|13|-
CASSYSEKETQYF
TGTGCCAGCAGTTACTCGGAGAAAGAGACCCAGTACTTC
>TRBV19|TRBD1|TRBJ1-5|15|-
CASRETGNSNQPQHF
TGTGCCAGTAGGGAGACAGGGAATAGCAATCAGCCCCAGCATTTT
>TRBV5-4|-|TRBJ2-2|13|-
CASSLGVRGELFF
TGTGCCAGCAGTTTGGGCGTCCGCGGGGAGCTGTTTTTT
>TRBV19|-|TRBJ1-2|13|few
CASHGRERYGYTF
TGTGCCAGCCACGGGAGGGAACGCTATGGCTACACCTTC
>TRBV12-5|TRBD1|TRBJ1-2|16|once
CASGLVPTGGGYGYTF
TGTGCTAGTGGTTTGGTACCGACAGGGGGCGGCTATGGCTACACCTTC
>TRBV20-1|TRBD1|TRBJ1-2|13|-
CSAGGQGGYGYTF
TGCAGTGCTGGTGGACAGGGCGGCTATGGCTACACCTTC
>TRBV7-2|TRBD1|TRBJ2-7|17|-
CASSPQGQGVFSYEQYF
TGTGCCAGCAGCCCTCAAGGACAGGGGGTTTTTTCCTACGAGCAGTACTTC
>TRBV15|-|TRBJ2-4|15|-
CATSRQEGAKNIQYF
TGTGCCACCAGCAGACAGGAGGGGGCCAAAAACATTCAGTACTTC
>TRBV11-2|TRBD2|TRBJ2-7|14|-
CASSLAGLAGEQYF
TGTGCCAGCAGCTTAGCGGGACTAGCGGGGGAGCAGTACTTC
>TRBV14|TRBD1|TRBJ1-6|15|-
CASSRGDRGRSPLHF
TGTGCCAGCAGTCGAGGGGACAGGGGGAGGTCACCCCTCCACTTT
>TRBV12-3/TRBV12-4|-|TRBJ1-5|13|few
CASSLSGSQPQHF
TGTGCCAGCAGTTTATCGGGGTCCCAGCCCCAGCATTTT
>TRBV6-2/TRBV6-3|TRBD1|TRBJ1-2|14|-
CASSSRGPAYGYTF
TGTGCCAGCAGTTCCAGGGGGCCGGCCTATGGCTACACCTTC
>TRBV6-1|TRBD1|TRBJ1-2|17|-
CASSEAGTGRGLYGYTF
TGTGCCAGCAGTGAAGCGGGGACAGGGCGAGGGCTCTATGGCTACACCTTC
>TRBV4-2|TRBD1|TRBJ1-2|17|once
CASSPTTTGGIGYGYTF
TGTGCCAGCAGCCCGACCACGACAGGGGGCATTGGCTATGGCTACACCTTC
>TRBV7-9|TRBD1|TRBJ1-2|15|-
CASSLVVGGSYGYTF
TGTGCCAGCAGCTTAGTCGTAGGGGGCAGCTATGGCTACACCTTC